These 23 T cell receptor beta chains originate from one sample sequenced in a study of blood T cell repertoires in COVID-19. Here immunoSEQ multiplex PCR was the method, and the copy in TCRdb shows in-frame clones only, minus some. The sample gives more than 400,000 clones, 80% to 90% of which show up once; 3.2% is in the top ten. The specimen sequenced was peripheral blood. These receptors came from a human donor in a cohort sampled during active COVID-19.

This chain connects TRBV27 to TRBJ2-3; possible D gene TRBD2, 6 bases. Trimming took 6 bases from V and 3 from J, leaving 10 bases between them. The CDR3 extends over 13 amino acids. Germline CDR1 and CDR2: MNHEY and SMNVEV (reference sequence). The CDR3 DNA reads TGTGCCAGCAGGTTAGGGAGGACAGATACGCAGTATTTT. It is translated as CASRLGRTDTQYF.

For this clone: The sample carries other DNA sequences with the same CDR3. V and J are TRBV9 and TRBJ2-2; possible D gene TRBD2, 6 bases. V was pared by 0 bases and J by 11 bases, with 17 bases between. Germline V gene lookup returns CDR1 SGDLS and CDR2 YYNGEE. The CDR3 loop spans 15 amino acids. This CDR3 is CASSVVPGGDGELFF. The CDR3 DNA reads TGTGCCAGCAGCGTAGTCCCTGGAGGGGACGGAGAGCTGTTTTTT.

This rearrangement joins TRBV6-5 to TRBJ2-1; no clear D gene. The CDR3 contains 11 residues. With 5 bases removed from V and 8 bases from J, the gap between germline ends came to 7 bases. Germline V lookup: CDR1 MNHEY, CDR2 SVGAGI. Written as DNA, the CDR3 is TGTGCCAGCAGTAAATCCGATGAGCAGTTCTTC. This sequence encodes CASSKSDEQFF.

This clone was found once. The chain is built from TRBV7-9 and TRBJ1-4; possible D gene TRBD1, 6 bases. Per germline, CDR1 SEHNR and CDR2 FQNEAQ (reference sequence). The CDR3 is made up of 16 amino acids. The germline V and J ends were trimmed by 5 bases and 2 bases, with 15 bases remaining between them. The CDR3 DNA reads as TGTGCCAGCAGCCGACAGGTGTTGGGGACTAATGAAAAACTGTTTTTT. Translating gives CASSRQVLGTNEKLFF. Full variable domain (rest looked up from reference TRBV7-9 and TRBJ1-4): DTGVSQNPRHKITKRGQNVTFRCDPISEHNRLYWYRQTLGQGPEFLTYFQNEAQLEKSRLLSDRFSAERPKGSFSTLEIQRTEQGDSAMYLCASSRQVLGTNEKLFFGSGTQLSVL.

The chain is built from TRBV6-1 and TRBJ1-5; 8 bases line up with TRBD1. CDR1 is MNHNS, CDR2 SASEGT, per germline. V shed 3 bases and J 0 bases; nucleotides not matched to a gene: 4. This CDR3 comprises 16 residues. Here the CDR3 DNA reads TGTGCCAGCAGTGAGACAGGGGCAGCTAGCAATCAGCCCCAGCATTTT. This encodes CASSETGAASNQPQHF.

V usage is TRBV29-1 and J usage is TRBJ1-1; weak D call: TRBD1 (6 bases). CDR3 length equals 14 residues. From germline, CDR1 is SQVTM and CDR2 ANQGSEA. Trimming removed 0 bases at V and 5 bases at J, with 13 bases between. The CDR3 reads CSVEDSAGDTEAFF. CDR3 bases: TGCAGCGTTGAAGATAGTGCAGGGGATACTGAAGCTTTCTTT.

The chain employs TRBV10-3 and TRBJ2-1, with TRBD2 as a possible D gene (5 bases). Germline values: CDR1 ENHRY, CDR2 SYGVKD. The CDR3 runs 13 residues. V was cut by 10 bases and J by 1 base, with 11 bases left in between. The CDR3 here is CATVAHSYNEQFF. DNA for the CDR3: TGTGCCACCGTAGCGCATTCCTACAATGAGCAGTTCTTC.

The chain carries TRBV29-1 and TRBJ2-1; 7 bases map to TRBD2. V shed 6 bases and J 9 bases; nucleotides not matched to a gene: 14. The germline CDR1 and CDR2 sequences are SQVTM and ANQGSEA. CDR3 size: 14 residues. The CDR3 loop reads CSVAFGTTSFEQFF. The CDR3 region has the DNA TGCAGCGTCGCCTTCGGGACTACCTCATTTGAGCAGTTCTTC.

The gene calls are TRBV7-2 and TRBJ2-7, with a tentative D call TRBD2 (5 bases). The V end was cut by 6 bases, the J end by 4 bases, with 10 bases between. This CDR3 contains 12 residues. Germline values: CDR1 SGHTA, CDR2 FQGNSA. Written as DNA, the CDR3 is TGTGCCAGCAGTCGACTAATTTACGAGCAGTACTTC. Its translation: CASSRLIYEQYF.

The V call is TRBV2, the J call TRBJ2-7, with D perhaps TRBD1 (5 bases). The V gene's germline CDR1 is SNHLY and CDR2 FYNNEI. The CDR3 contains 13 residues. V shed 5 bases and J shed 6 bases, with 14 bases lying between them. The CDR3 loop is CASSRRVSAEQYF. The DNA of the CDR3 is TGTGCCAGCAGTCGCAGGGTATCGGCCGAGCAGTACTTC.

This chain links TRBV6-5 with TRBJ1-1; TRBD1 agrees at 7 bases. Unmatched junction bases numbered 4, after V lost 6 bases and J lost 3 bases. The CDR3 contains 13 residues. CDR1 is MNHEY and CDR2 is SVGAGI in the germline V gene. The CDR3 protein is CASRVTGHTEAFF. The DNA of the CDR3 is TGTGCCAGCAGGGTGACAGGGCACACTGAAGCTTTCTTT.

The J gene is TRBJ1-1, the V gene TRBV7-2; 7 bases match TRBD1. V gave up 6 bases and J gave up 3 bases; unmatched junction bases: 10. CDR3 length: 15 amino acids. Germline CDR1 reads SGHTA; CDR2 reads FQGNSA. The CDR3, as DNA: TGTGCCAGCAGAATAACGGGACAGAGAGACACTGAAGCTTTCTTT. It specifies CASRITGQRDTEAFF. Full variable domain (rest looked up from reference TRBV7-2 and TRBJ1-1): GAGVSQSPSNKVTEKGKDVELRCDPISGHTALYWYRQSLGQGLEFLIYFQGNSAPDKSGLPSDRFSAERTGGSVSTLTIQRTQQEDSAVYLCASRITGQRDTEAFFGQGTRLTVV.

The V and J genes are TRBV5-4 and TRBJ2-1, with TRBD1 matching 10 bases. The CDR3 is 15 amino acids. Germline V gene data show CDR1 as SGHNT and CDR2 as YYREEE (reference sequence). J was trimmed by 2 bases and V by 4 bases; bases with no gene match: 3. Here the CDR3 reads CASSQGQGAYNEQFF. In DNA, the CDR3 is TGTGCCAGCAGCCAAGGACAGGGGGCCTACAATGAGCAGTTCTTC.

V gene TRBV7-6 combines with J gene TRBJ1-4, with 7 bases lining up with TRBD1. The CDR3 has 17 amino acids. Germline-derived CDR1 and CDR2 are SGHVS and FNYEAQ. With 5 bases clipped from V and 0 bases from J, the junction kept 9 bases outside the gene matches. In DNA, the CDR3 is TGTGCCAGCAGCCCTCGGGACAGATTAACAACTAATGAAAAACTGTTTTTT. Residues: CASSPRDRLTTNEKLFF.

For this clone: A read error may produce the germline difference seen at one junction end. This sequence joins TRBV18 and TRBJ2-3, with 16 bases identical to TRBD2. CDR1 and CDR2 from the germline V gene are KGHSH and LQKENI. The CDR3 contains 19 residues. Here the CDR3 reads CASSPLGTSGRAGTDTQYF. Here the CDR3 DNA reads TGTGCCAGCTCGCCACTAGGGACTAGCGGGAGGGCCGGCACAGATACGCAGTATTTT.

V and J are TRBV29-1 and TRBJ2-2; D unresolved. Per the germline V gene, CDR1 is SQVTM and CDR2 is ANQGSEA. V shed 4 bases and J shed 1 base, with 10 bases lying between them. CDR3 length: 14 residues. The CDR3 loop is CSVGVGRNTGELFF. CDR3 nucleotides: TGCAGCGTTGGGGTGGGCAGGAACACCGGGGAGCTGTTTTTT.

This clone occurred a few times. The V call is TRBV4-2, the J call TRBJ2-7; TRBD2 agrees at 7 bases. The length of the CDR3 is 15 residues. Germline V lookup: CDR1 LGHNA, CDR2 YNFKEQ. With V trimmed by 4 bases and J by 0 bases, 6 bases remained unmatched. In DNA, the CDR3 is TGTGCCAGCAGCCCATCAGCGGGGCACTCCTACGAGCAGTACTTC. Translation gives CASSPSAGHSYEQYF.

V is TRBV7-2 and J is TRBJ1-3, with unresolved D. With 3 bases removed from V and 2 bases from J, the gap between germline ends came to 2 bases. The CDR3 contains 12 residues. The V gene's germline CDR1 is SGHTA and CDR2 FQGNSA. The CDR3: CASSFTGNTIYF. In DNA, the CDR3 is TGTGCCAGCAGCTTCACTGGAAACACCATATATTTT. The complete variable domain, with remaining parts taken from reference TRBV7-2 and TRBJ1-3, reads GAGVSQSPSNKVTEKGKDVELRCDPISGHTALYWYRQSLGQGLEFLIYFQGNSAPDKSGLPSDRFSAERTGGSVSTLTIQRTQQEDSAVYLCASSFTGNTIYFGEGSWLTVV.

The rearrangement links TRBV28 to TRBJ2-7; TRBD1 matches at 8 bases. V dropped 7 bases and J dropped 3; count of bases not matched to a gene: 8. CDR3 length: 14 residues. Germline V gene sequence: CDR1 MDHEN, CDR2 SYDVKM. In nucleotides, the CDR3 is TGTGCCAGCACCTTCCGGACAGGGCTCTACGAGCAGTACTTC. It codes for CASTFRTGLYEQYF.

The chain recombines TRBV3-1 (or the pseudogene TRBV3-2) with TRBJ1-2; D perhaps matches TRBD1 (5 bases). Germline CDR1 and CDR2: LGHDT and YNNKEL (reference sequence). Trimming stripped 0 bases from V and 4 bases from J, with 18 bases between. The CDR3 length is 17 residues. The CDR3 loop is CASSQEGTGGSGYGYTF. The CDR3 coding sequence is TGTGCCAGCAGCCAAGAAGGGACCGGGGGTTCCGGCTATGGCTACACCTTC.

The chain combines TRBV15 with TRBJ2-1, with D possibly being TRBD2 (5 bases). The V and J ends lost 0 bases and 8 bases respectively, with 11 bases between them. CDR3 length: 14 residues. Germline values: CDR1 LNHNV, CDR2 YYDKDF (reference sequence). In DNA form, the CDR3 reads TGTGCCACCAGCAGAGACCTAGCTCTGTATGAGCAGTTCTTC. This codes for CATSRDLALYEQFF.

The CDR3 DNA reads TGCGCCAGCAGCCAAGAGGAGGGGGCGTTTGAAAAACTGTTTTTT. Protein sequence: CASSQEEGAFEKLFF. The chain recombines TRBV4-1 with TRBJ1-4, with TRBD1 identical over 7 bases. In germline, CDR1 is MGHRA, CDR2 YSYEKL. The V and J ends lost 0 bases and 7 bases, in that order; junction bases with no gene match: 5. The CDR3 is made up of 15 amino acids.

V usage is TRBV29-1 and J usage is TRBJ1-1; D ambiguous. CDR3 length: 8 residues. V lost 3 bases and J 10 bases, leaving 3 bases between the germline ends. Germline V gene lookup returns CDR1 SQVTM and CDR2 ANQGSEA. CDR3 region: CSVDGAFF. The DNA for the CDR3 is TGCAGCGTTGACGGAGCTTTCTTT.